The 26 T cell receptor beta chains in this list originate from one sample, sequenced in a study of T cell repertoires in cytomegalovirus infection. TCRdb independently ran MiXCR on the reads; one entry per CDR3 protein. The repertoire includes more than 250,000 distinct CDR3 sequences, about an eighth of them detected once, and 7.5% to 10% sits in the top ten. Source material: PBMCs. The receptors were sampled from a human donor in good health (CMV status not recorded). Some clones in this sample may be carry-over from other donors' samples.

In its sample, this clonotype was seen many times. The chain uses TRBV7-6 and TRBJ1-6; D gene ambiguous. The V gene lost 4 bases and the J gene lost 12 bases, with 10 bases spanning the gap. Per germline, CDR1 SGHVS and CDR2 FNYEAQ. This CDR3 region has 12 residues. The CDR3 spells CASSSREGPLHF. DNA of the CDR3: TGTGCCAGCAGCTCCCGAGAGGGACCCCTCCACTTT.

This clonotype was seen at least ten times. The chain links TRBV7-2 to TRBJ2-5; TRBD1 aligns across 10 bases. The CDR3 loop spans 16 amino acids. The V and J ends lost 3 bases and 2 bases, in that order; junction bases with no gene match: 6. Germline V gene data show CDR1 as SGHTA and CDR2 as FQGNSA. This chain's CDR3 is CASSFRDRGEQETQYF. CDR3 nucleotides: TGTGCCAGCAGCTTCCGGGACAGGGGAGAGCAAGAGACCCAGTACTTC. Full variable domain (missing parts from reference TRBV7-2 and TRBJ2-5): GAGVSQSPSNKVTEKGKDVELRCDPISGHTALYWYRQSLGQGLEFLIYFQGNSAPDKSGLPSDRFSAERTGGSVSTLTIQRTQQEDSAVYLCASSFRDRGEQETQYFGPGTRLLVL.

This clonotype has just a few counts. The chain employs TRBV7-2 and TRBJ2-1; D is ambiguous. Germline V lookup: CDR1 SGHTA, CDR2 FQGNSA. Trimming stripped 2 bases from V and 3 bases from J, with 11 bases between. This CDR3 is 15 amino acids long. Here the CDR3 reads CASSLNGELYNEQFF. In DNA, the CDR3 is TGTGCCAGCAGCTTAAACGGAGAACTCTACAATGAGCAGTTCTTC.

This clonotype was observed at least ten times. The chain joins TRBV24-1 to TRBJ2-1; tentatively, D is TRBD1 or TRBD2 (6 bases each). Trimming removed 4 bases at V and 0 bases at J, with 15 bases between. The CDR3 consists of 17 residues. Germline CDR1 reads KGHDR; CDR2 reads SFDVKD. The CDR3 reads CATSDRGRGISYNEQFF. DNA for the CDR3: TGTGCCACCAGTGACCGGGGGCGGGGTATCTCCTACAATGAGCAGTTCTTC.

This clonotype turned up a few times. The chain joins TRBV6-1 to TRBJ2-1, with D perhaps being TRBD1 or TRBD2 (5 bases each). Trimming left V 6 bases short and J 5 bases short, with 14 bases between. The CDR3 covers 14 residues. Germline V gene data show CDR1 as MNHNS and CDR2 as SASEGT. The CDR3 reads CASSRDLRDNEQFF. DNA for the CDR3: TGTGCCAGCAGCCGGGACCTTCGGGACAATGAGCAGTTCTTC.

This clonotype was observed a few times. The gene calls are TRBV20-1 and TRBJ1-5; 9 bases agree with TRBD1. This CDR3 spans 12 amino acids. Germline loops: CDR1 DFQATT, CDR2 SNEGSKA (reference sequence). V lost 6 bases, J lost 5 bases, and 2 bases stayed unmatched. CDR3 protein: CSARQGDQPQHF. In nucleotides, the CDR3 is TGCAGTGCAAGACAGGGGGATCAGCCCCAGCATTTT.

This clonotype was detected many times. The chain uses TRBV7-2 and TRBJ1-1, with 7 positions matching TRBD1. In germline, CDR1 is SGHTA, CDR2 FQGNSA. The CDR3 has 14 residues. The ends lost 7 bases at V and 0 bases at J; junction bases unmatched: 5. CDR3 coding DNA: TGTGCCAGCAACCGACAGGGAATGAACACTGAAGCTTTCTTT. Its translation is CASNRQGMNTEAFF.

The V and J genes are TRBV20-1 and TRBJ2-7, with TRBD2 as a possible D gene (5 bases). The CDR3 runs 16 residues. Germline CDR1 is DFQATT and CDR2 is SNEGSKA (reference sequence). The V end was cut by 4 bases, the J end by 1 base, with 20 bases between. Here the CDR3 DNA reads TGCAGTGCTACCGGGATGAAGCGCCCCAAATCCTACGAGCAGTACTTC. This encodes CSATGMKRPKSYEQYF.

The gene calls are TRBV5-1 and TRBJ2-5; 9 bases fit TRBD1. Germline V gene lookup returns CDR1 SGHRS and CDR2 YFSETQ. The CDR3 length is 17 residues. V lost 0 bases to trimming and J lost 4 bases; unmatched junction nucleotides: 10. The CDR3: CASSLAVKETGGETQYF. CDR3 bases: TGCGCCAGCAGCTTGGCCGTCAAAGAGACAGGGGGAGAGACCCAGTACTTC.

The chain employs TRBV29-1 and TRBJ1-1, with D possibly being TRBD1 (5 bases). Germline V CDR1 and CDR2: SQVTM, ANQGSEA. The CDR3 is made up of 13 amino acids. Trimming took 3 bases from V and 2 from J, leaving 10 bases between them. CDR3 sequence reads: CSVEGQYNTEAFF. The CDR3 DNA reads TGCAGCGTTGAGGGGCAGTATAACACTGAAGCTTTCTTT.

This clonotype occurred many times. The chain uses TRBV19 and TRBJ2-5; no clear D. CDR1 is LNHDA and CDR2 is SQIVND in the germline V gene (reference sequence). This CDR3 contains 13 residues. Trimming pared 7 bases from V and 0 bases from J, leaving 9 bases between. The CDR3 sequence is CASKGRNQETQYF. The CDR3, as DNA: TGTGCCAGTAAGGGCAGGAACCAAGAGACCCAGTACTTC.

This clonotype was counted only a few times. The rearrangement links TRBV10-3 to TRBJ1-5; 7 nucleotides align to TRBD1. V was clipped by 9 bases and J by 4 bases; unmatched bases: 9. In germline, CDR1 is ENHRY, CDR2 SYGVKD. CDR3 length equals 14 residues. The CDR3 reads CAIQGGGTNQPQHF. The DNA of the CDR3 is TGTGCCATTCAGGGGGGAGGAACTAATCAGCCCCAGCATTTT.

This clonotype was detected ten times or more. The chain recombines TRBV6-2 or TRBV6-3 with TRBJ1-1; TRBD1 is a possible D gene (5 bases). The ends were cut back, 5 bases at V and 8 bases at J, with 15 bases in the middle. CDR1 is MNHEY and CDR2 is SVGEGT in the germline V gene. This CDR3 is 13 amino acids long. The CDR3 DNA is TGTGCCAGCAGTAAAGGGGCGACCGGGGAAGCTTTCTTT. Translating it yields CASSKGATGEAFF.

This clonotype was found many times. This rearrangement joins TRBV27 to TRBJ2-7; D is perhaps TRBD1 (6 bases). This CDR3 is 13 amino acids long. The germline gives CDR1 MNHEY, CDR2 SMNVEV (reference sequence). V lost 8 bases, J lost 2 bases, and 13 bases lay in between. The CDR3 bases are TGTGCCAGCTTAAAACAGGGAACCTACGAGCAGTACTTC. As protein: CASLKQGTYEQYF.

V gene TRBV29-1 combines with J gene TRBJ1-1, with 8 bases identical to TRBD1. The CDR3 contains 13 residues. Unmatched junction bases numbered 5, after V lost 7 bases and J lost 1 base. Per germline, CDR1 SQVTM and CDR2 ANQGSEA. DNA for the CDR3: TGCAGCGCGCGTGGACAGGGGAACACTGAAGCTTTCTTT. Translation gives CSARGQGNTEAFF.

About this clonotype itself: A read error may be the cause here, since a much bigger clone is one base away. The rearrangement joins TRBV19 to TRBJ2-1; D may be TRBD1 (7 bases). CDR3 length equals 14 residues. CDR1 and CDR2 (germline): LNHDA, SQIVND (reference sequence). The CDR3, as DNA: TGTGCCAGTAGCGACAGGGACTCCTACAAGGAGCAGTTCTTC. Protein sequence: CASSDRDSYKEQFF.

Only a few counts were recorded for this clonotype. The rearrangement uses TRBV7-7 and TRBJ1-5; D is unclear. V lost 4 bases, J lost 11 bases, and 15 bases lay in between. The CDR3 runs 13 residues. CDR1 is SSHAT, CDR2 FNYEAQ, per germline (reference sequence). The CDR3 here is CASSSSFGESQHF. CDR3 DNA sequence: TGTGCCAGCAGCTCATCATTCGGGGAGTCCCAGCATTTT. Variable domain in full (rest from reference TRBV7-7 and TRBJ1-5): GAGVSQSPRYKVTKRGQDVTLRCDPISSHATLYWYQQALGQGPEFLTYFNYEAQPDKSGLPSDRFSAERPEGSISTLTIQRTEQRDSAMYRCASSSSFGESQHFGDGTRLSIL.

This clonotype came up many times. The chain joins TRBV19 to TRBJ2-7, with a weak D call TRBD2 (6 bases). The CDR3 length is 15 residues. Between the trimmed V and J ends, which lost 5 bases and 3 bases, there was a span of 17 bases. The germline V gene encodes CDR1 LNHDA and CDR2 SQIVND (reference sequence). The CDR3 spells CASSPSVTSIYEQYF. The CDR3 coding sequence is TGTGCCAGTAGTCCTAGCGTAACGTCTATCTACGAGCAGTACTTC.

The genes are TRBV7-9 and TRBJ1-2; 7 nucleotides agree with TRBD1. The CDR3 is made up of 16 amino acids. CDR1 is SEHNR and CDR2 is FQNEAQ in the germline V gene (reference sequence). After removal of 5 bases from V and 4 bases from J, the junction contained 13 bases not matched to a gene. The CDR3: CASSQGTMAGGYGYTF. The CDR3 DNA reads as TGTGCCAGCAGCCAAGGGACGATGGCAGGGGGCTATGGCTACACCTTC.

This clonotype was counted at least ten times. This chain connects TRBV7-8 to TRBJ1-2, with D perhaps TRBD1 (5 bases). CDR1 and CDR2 from the germline V gene are SGHVS and FQNEAQ. With 1 base removed from V and 0 bases from J, the gap between germline ends came to 12 bases. The CDR3 extends over 16 amino acids. The CDR3 DNA is TGTGCCAGCAGCTTAGATCAGGGCATCTCTAACTATGGCTACACCTTC. Translated, it gives CASSLDQGISNYGYTF.

This chain connects TRBV29-1 to TRBJ2-7; a weak D match, TRBD2 (6 bases). V was cut by 0 bases and J by 6 bases, with 21 bases left in between. The length of the CDR3 is 16 residues. Germline assignment: CDR1 SQVTM and CDR2 ANQGSEA. The DNA for the CDR3 is TGCAGCGTTGAAGATGGAATTGGGGGACTTACGGGCGAGCAGTACTTC. Its translation: CSVEDGIGGLTGEQYF.

In its sample, this clonotype was seen a few times. The V call is TRBV6-5, the J call TRBJ1-1; weak D call: TRBD1 (6 bases). CDR1 and CDR2 (germline): MNHEY, SVGAGI. Trimming took off 2 bases at V and 4 bases at J, with 8 bases between the two ends. The CDR3 covers 13 residues. This CDR3 is CASSYRDTTEAFF. Here the CDR3 DNA reads TGTGCCAGCAGTTACAGGGACACCACTGAAGCTTTCTTT.

On this clonotype itself: Relative to the germline gene, one junction end is altered; a read error may explain this. The gene calls are TRBV6-2 or TRBV6-3 and TRBJ2-1, with 7 positions matching TRBD2. The CDR3 is made up of 13 amino acids. CDR1 and CDR2 from the germline V gene are MNHEY and SVGEGT. CDR3 region: CASSYSRREGGVF. CDR3 sequence (DNA): TGTGCCAGCAGTTACTCGAGGAGGGAGGGCGGGGTCTTC.

This clonotype was picked up a small number of times. Here the CDR3 reads CAIKKTGAYPEAFF. The CDR3 DNA sequence: TGTGCCATCAAGAAGACAGGGGCTTATCCTGAAGCTTTCTTT. The rearrangement links TRBV10-3 to TRBJ1-1, with TRBD1 matching 8 bases. CDR1 is ENHRY and CDR2 is SYGVKD in the germline V gene. This CDR3 comprises 14 residues. V was clipped by 7 bases and J by 6 bases; unmatched bases: 10.

This clonotype has only one observation. The CDR3: CASSPRVKDDEQFF. The CDR3 DNA is TGTGCCAGCTCACCAAGGGTAAAGGACGATGAGCAGTTCTTC. This chain connects TRBV18 to TRBJ2-1; D unclear. CDR1 is KGHSH, CDR2 LQKENI, per germline. The CDR3 loop spans 14 amino acids. Trimming stripped 2 bases from V and 8 bases from J, with 13 bases between.

The V gene is TRBV15, the J gene TRBJ1-1; weak D call: TRBD1 (5 bases). The ends were cut back, 0 bases at V and 6 bases at J, with 17 bases in the middle. Germline values: CDR1 LNHNV, CDR2 YYDKDF (reference sequence). This CDR3 region has 16 residues. CDR3: CATSREWGGKGAEAFF. DNA of the CDR3: TGTGCCACCAGCAGAGAGTGGGGGGGTAAGGGCGCTGAAGCTTTCTTT.